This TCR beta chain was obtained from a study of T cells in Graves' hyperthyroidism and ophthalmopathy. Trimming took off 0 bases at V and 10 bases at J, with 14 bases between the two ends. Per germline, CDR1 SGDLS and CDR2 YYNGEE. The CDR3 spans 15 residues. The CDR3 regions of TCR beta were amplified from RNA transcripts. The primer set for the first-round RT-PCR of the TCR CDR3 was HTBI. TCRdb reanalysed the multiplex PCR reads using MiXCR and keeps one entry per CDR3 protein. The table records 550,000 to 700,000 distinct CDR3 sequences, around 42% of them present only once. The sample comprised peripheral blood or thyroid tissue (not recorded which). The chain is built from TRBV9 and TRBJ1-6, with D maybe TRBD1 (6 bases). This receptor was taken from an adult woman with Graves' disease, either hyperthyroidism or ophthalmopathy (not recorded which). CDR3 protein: CASSVAQGRHSPLHF. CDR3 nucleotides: TGTGCCAGCAGCGTAGCTCAGGGGAGACACTCACCCCTCCACTTT.